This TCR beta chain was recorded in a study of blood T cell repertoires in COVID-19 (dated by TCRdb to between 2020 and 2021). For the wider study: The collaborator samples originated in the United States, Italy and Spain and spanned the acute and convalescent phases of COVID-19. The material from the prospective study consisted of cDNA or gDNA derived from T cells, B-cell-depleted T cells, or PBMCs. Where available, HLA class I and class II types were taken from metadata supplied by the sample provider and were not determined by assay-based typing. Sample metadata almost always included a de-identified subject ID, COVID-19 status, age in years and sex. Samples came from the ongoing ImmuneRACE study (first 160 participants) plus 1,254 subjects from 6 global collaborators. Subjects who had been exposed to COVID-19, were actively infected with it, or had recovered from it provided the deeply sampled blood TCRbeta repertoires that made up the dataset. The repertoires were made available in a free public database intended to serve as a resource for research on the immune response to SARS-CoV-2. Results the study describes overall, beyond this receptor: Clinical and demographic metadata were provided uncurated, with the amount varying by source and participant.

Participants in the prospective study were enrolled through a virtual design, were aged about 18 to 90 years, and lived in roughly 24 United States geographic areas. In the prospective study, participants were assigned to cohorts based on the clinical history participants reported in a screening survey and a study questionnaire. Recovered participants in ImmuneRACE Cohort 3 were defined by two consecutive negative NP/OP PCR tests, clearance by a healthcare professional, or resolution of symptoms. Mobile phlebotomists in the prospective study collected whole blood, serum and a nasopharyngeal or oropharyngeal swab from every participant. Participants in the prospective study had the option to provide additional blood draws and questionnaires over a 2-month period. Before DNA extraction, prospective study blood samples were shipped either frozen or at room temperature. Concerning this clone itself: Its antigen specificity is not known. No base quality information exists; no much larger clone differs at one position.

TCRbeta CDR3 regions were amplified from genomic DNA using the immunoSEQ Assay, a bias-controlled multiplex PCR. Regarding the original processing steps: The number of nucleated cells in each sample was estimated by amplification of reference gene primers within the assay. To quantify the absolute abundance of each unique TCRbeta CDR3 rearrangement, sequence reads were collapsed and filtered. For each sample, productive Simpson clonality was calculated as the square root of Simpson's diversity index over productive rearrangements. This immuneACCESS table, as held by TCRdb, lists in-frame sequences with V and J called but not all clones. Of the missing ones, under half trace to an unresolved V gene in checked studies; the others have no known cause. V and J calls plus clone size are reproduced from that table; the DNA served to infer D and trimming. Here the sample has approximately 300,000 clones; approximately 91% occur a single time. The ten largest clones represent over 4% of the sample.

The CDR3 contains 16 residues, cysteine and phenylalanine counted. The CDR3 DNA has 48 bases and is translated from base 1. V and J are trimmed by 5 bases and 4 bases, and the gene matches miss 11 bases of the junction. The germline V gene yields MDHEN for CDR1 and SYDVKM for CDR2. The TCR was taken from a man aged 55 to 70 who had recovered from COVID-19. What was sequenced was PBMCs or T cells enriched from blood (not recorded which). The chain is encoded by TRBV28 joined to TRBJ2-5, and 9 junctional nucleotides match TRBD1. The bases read TGTGCCAGCAGTCCGACACGGACAGGGGTAGGAGAGACCCAGTACTTC. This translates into CASSPTRTGVGETQYF.